The 20 T cell receptor beta chains in this list originate from one sample, sequenced in a study of early T cells in non-severe SARS-CoV-2 infection. TCRdb processed the 5' RACE reads anew with MiXCR; each CDR3 protein has one entry. The repertoire includes roughly 30,000 distinct CDR3 sequences, roughly 5% of them detected once, and roughly an eighth sits in the top ten. The sample consisted of whole blood. The receptors originated from an adult who was a healthcare worker with PCR-confirmed SARS-CoV-2 infection or an uninfected control (not recorded which).

The table lists this clonotype with many counts. At one of its ends the junction is not consistent with the germline gene, which may arise from a read error. V gene TRBV12-3 or TRBV12-4 combines with J gene TRBJ1-4; possible D gene TRBD1, 6 bases. This CDR3 comprises 13 residues. CDR3 sequence reads: CASSPRTGGPVSF. The CDR3 bases are TGTGCCAGCAGTCCAAGGACTGGGGGCCCGGTATCTTTC.

The chain carries TRBV20-1 and TRBJ2-1, with D possibly TRBD2 on 6 matching bases. Deletions cut 3 bases from V and 3 bases from J, with 9 bases between. Looked up from germline, CDR1 is DFQATT and CDR2 is SNEGSKA (reference sequence). The length of the CDR3 is 13 residues. Here the CDR3 reads CSASGSHYNEQFF. CDR3 DNA sequence: TGCAGTGCTAGCGGGAGCCACTACAATGAGCAGTTCTTC.

The chain recombines TRBV6-5 with TRBJ2-2; 7 bases map to TRBD1. Germline V lookup: CDR1 MNHEY, CDR2 SVGAGI. This CDR3 comprises 15 residues. Trimming cost V 8 bases and J 1 base; bases outside gene matches: 7. CDR3 bases: TGTGCCAGCGGCTACCGACAGGGGAACACCGGGGAGCTGTTTTTT. This codes for CASGYRQGNTGELFF.

The V call is TRBV6-4, the J call TRBJ2-1, with 9 bases fitting TRBD2. V was clipped by 2 bases and J by 4 bases; unmatched bases: 3. CDR1 is MRHNA and CDR2 is SNTAGT in the germline V gene. This CDR3 comprises 15 residues. The CDR3 spells CASSDPTSGYNEQFF. CDR3 DNA sequence: TGTGCCAGCAGTGACCCGACTAGCGGTTACAATGAGCAGTTCTTC.

Note on this clonotype: A much larger clone differs by one base, so this may be a read error. The V and J genes are TRBV6-1 and TRBJ2-7; possibly TRBD1 for D (6 bases). This CDR3 spans 15 amino acids. Germline assignment: CDR1 MNHNS and CDR2 SASEGT. The DNA for the CDR3 is TGTGCCAGCAGTACCTTGGACAGTCCCTCCTACGATCAGTACTTC. Translating gives CASSTLDSPSYDQYF.

Many counts were recorded for this clonotype. The rearrangement links TRBV5-1 to TRBJ2-7; D unresolved. Germline V lookup: CDR1 SGHRS, CDR2 YFSETQ. This CDR3 has 13 amino acids. V was trimmed by 3 bases and J by 1 base, leaving 8 bases between them. CDR3 sequence: CASSSDASYEQYF. CDR3 nucleotide sequence: TGCGCCAGCAGCTCAGACGCTTCCTACGAGCAGTACTTC.

This clonotype was picked up many times. The chain couples TRBV14 to TRBJ2-1; D is unclear. The CDR3 length is 14 residues. CDR1 and CDR2 from the germline V gene are SGHDN and FVKESK. Trimming left V 4 bases short and J 1 base short, with 8 bases between. Here the CDR3 DNA reads TGTGCCAGCAGCCCTTCGCGTTCCTACAATGAGCAGTTCTTC. Its protein is CASSPSRSYNEQFF.

This clonotype came up many times. V and J are TRBV5-1 and TRBJ1-5, with D possibly TRBD1 on 5 matching bases. V was pared by 1 base and J by 4 bases, with 12 bases between. The CDR3 totals 15 residues. Germline V gene sequence: CDR1 SGHRS, CDR2 YFSETQ. This chain's CDR3 is CASSLNRRTNQPQHF. CDR3 DNA: TGCGCCAGCAGCTTGAACAGGAGAACGAATCAGCCCCAGCATTTT.

This clonotype was observed a few times. The rearrangement uses TRBV5-4 and TRBJ1-1, with unresolved D. This CDR3 is built from 15 residues. CDR1 is SGHNT and CDR2 is YYREEE in the germline V gene (reference sequence). V gave up 4 bases and J gave up 6 bases, with 19 bases separating them. In nucleotides, the CDR3 is TGTGCCAGCAGCCCCCCTAGCGTAGGTTTGTCTGAAGCTTTCTTT. It encodes CASSPPSVGLSEAFF.

This clonotype turned up a few times. The V gene is TRBV5-5, the J gene TRBJ1-5, with 7 bases matching TRBD1. This CDR3 has 14 amino acids. Per the germline V gene, CDR1 is SGHKS and CDR2 is YYEKEE (reference sequence). After removal of 3 bases from V and 6 bases from J, the junction contained 6 bases not matched to a gene. The CDR3 protein is CASSYGTATQPQHF. The CDR3 nucleotides read TGTGCCAGCAGCTACGGGACAGCGACTCAGCCCCAGCATTTT.

There are many counts of this clonotype. The V call is TRBV20-1, the J call TRBJ2-3, with 10 positions matching TRBD2. The CDR3 contains 16 residues. V lost 5 bases to trimming and J lost 2 bases; unmatched junction nucleotides: 10. CDR1 DFQATT and CDR2 SNEGSKA come from the germline V gene (reference sequence). CDR3 region: CSAEDSGGAATDTQYF. The CDR3 DNA sequence: TGCAGTGCTGAGGACAGCGGGGGGGCCGCCACAGATACGCAGTATTTT.

This clonotype was seen many times. The chain links TRBV3-1 to TRBJ2-4; D is unresolved. CDR1 and CDR2 from the germline V gene are LGHDT and YNNKEL (reference sequence). Trimming took 3 bases from V and 1 from J, leaving 10 bases between them. The CDR3 extends over 15 amino acids. The CDR3 DNA follows: TGTGCCAGCAGCCATCGTCAACAGGCCAAAAACATTCAGTACTTC. Translating gives CASSHRQQAKNIQYF.

This clonotype was counted only a few times. The J gene is TRBJ2-5, the V gene TRBV3-1, with D tentatively TRBD1 (5 bases). The V gene's germline CDR1 is LGHDT and CDR2 YNNKEL (reference sequence). This CDR3 has 13 amino acids. Trimming took 4 bases from V and 2 from J, leaving 8 bases between them. The CDR3 bases are TGTGCCAGCAGCCCAAGGGGTCAAGAGACCCAGTACTTC. It encodes CASSPRGQETQYF.

This clonotype was observed at least ten times. The chain joins TRBV5-6 to TRBJ2-5; 8 bases are shared with TRBD2. Trimming at V came to 1 base and at J to 0 bases, leaving 5 bases not matched to a gene. The CDR3 contains 16 residues. Germline V gene sequence: CDR1 SGHDT, CDR2 YYEEEE. CDR3 protein: CASSLYSGVYQETQYF. DNA of the CDR3: TGTGCCAGCAGCTTGTATAGCGGGGTGTACCAAGAGACCCAGTACTTC. Combining the CDR3 with reference TRBV5-6 and TRBJ2-5 gives the whole variable domain DAGVTQSPTHLIKTRGQQVTLRCSPKSGHDTVSWYQQALGQGPQFIFQYYEEEERQRGNFPDRFSGHQFPNYSSELNVNALLLGDSALYLCASSLYSGVYQETQYFGPGTRLLVL.

This clonotype appeared many times. V and J are TRBV5-1 and TRBJ2-7; 7 nucleotides align to TRBD1. CDR1 and CDR2 from the germline V gene are SGHRS and YFSETQ. This CDR3 comprises 15 residues. V shed 7 bases, J shed 3 bases, and the junction held 13 bases outside the gene matches. The CDR3: CASEGSKGQFYEQYF. CDR3 in DNA: TGCGCCAGCGAGGGTTCTAAGGGACAGTTCTACGAGCAGTACTTC.

This clonotype was counted ten times or more. The chain employs TRBV6-2 or TRBV6-3 and TRBJ1-2, with D hard to call. There are 11 residues in the CDR3. V was shortened by 8 bases and J by 4 bases, with 8 bases between the two germline ends. Germline V gene lookup returns CDR1 MNHEY and CDR2 SVGEGT. CDR3 amino acids: CASGRIYGYTF. The CDR3, as DNA: TGTGCCAGCGGAAGGATCTATGGCTACACCTTC.

This clonotype was found many times. V gene TRBV5-5 combines with J gene TRBJ2-7, with unresolved D. Trimming left V 0 bases short and J 7 bases short, with 14 bases between. The CDR3 has 14 residues. Looked up from germline, CDR1 is SGHKS and CDR2 is YYEKEE (reference sequence). DNA of the CDR3: TGTGCCAGCAGCTTGGGGGCGTCCGAAAGGGAGCAGTACTTC. It codes for CASSLGASEREQYF. Based on the CDR3 plus reference TRBV5-5 and TRBJ2-7, the full variable domain is DAGVTQSPTHLIKTRGQQVTLRCSPISGHKSVSWYQQVLGQGPQFIFQYYEKEERGRGNFPDRFSARQFPNYSSELNVNALLLGDSALYLCASSLGASEREQYFGPGTRLTVT.

The sample holds many counts of this clonotype. The chain recombines TRBV5-1 with TRBJ2-7, with 7 bases fitting TRBD1. This CDR3 spans 12 amino acids. The trim removed 5 bases at V and 5 bases at J, leaving 4 bases unmatched. Germline V lookup: CDR1 SGHRS, CDR2 YFSETQ. CDR3 loop: CASSYTGDEQYF. The CDR3 nucleotides read TGCGCCAGCAGTTATACAGGGGACGAGCAGTACTTC.

This clonotype was counted many times. The chain uses TRBV7-2 and TRBJ2-6; D is perhaps TRBD2 (6 bases). Trimming pared 7 bases from V and 0 bases from J, leaving 10 bases between. CDR3 size: 15 residues. Germline V lookup: CDR1 SGHTA, CDR2 FQGNSA. CDR3 sequence (DNA): TGTGCCAGCACCCCCGGGGGCTCTGGGGCCAACGTCCTGACTTTC. This translates into CASTPGGSGANVLTF.

The rearrangement joins TRBV6-1 to TRBJ1-1; unclear D gene. Germline values: CDR1 MNHNS, CDR2 SASEGT. V lost 2 bases and J lost 8, with 9 bases in between. The CDR3 is 12 residues long. The CDR3 region is CASSEYPQEAFF. CDR3 nucleotide sequence: TGTGCCAGCAGTGAATATCCCCAAGAAGCTTTCTTT.